The 32 T cell receptor beta chains below were found in one sample sequenced in a study of T cells in Graves' hyperthyroidism and ophthalmopathy. Using RNA transcripts as the source, TCR beta CDR3 regions were amplified. A first-round RT-PCR of the TCR CDR3 used the HTBI primer set. TCRdb recomputed calls from the multiplex PCR reads with MiXCR, one row per CDR3 protein. Of about half a million distinct CDR3 sequences listed, roughly 23% are singletons. Material: blood. Receptors originate from a woman in her 70s with Graves' ophthalmopathy.

V is TRBV27 and J is TRBJ2-3, with D maybe TRBD2 (5 bases). Germline CDR1 reads MNHEY; CDR2 reads SMNVEV (reference sequence). V gave up 6 bases and J gave up 6 bases, with 13 bases separating them. The CDR3 has 13 residues. DNA of the CDR3: TGTGCCAGCAGCTGGACTGGCGTGGATACGCAGTATTTT. It is translated as CASSWTGVDTQYF.

This sequence joins TRBV30 and TRBJ1-5; D is unclear. The V and J ends lost 2 bases and 1 base respectively, with 18 bases between them. The CDR3 extends over 17 amino acids. The V gene's germline CDR1 is GTSNPN and CDR2 SVGIG (reference sequence). The CDR3 DNA reads TGTGCCTGGAGTTTCAAGGCCGCCGTTCGAAGCAATCAGCCCCAGCATTTT. Encoded protein: CAWSFKAAVRSNQPQHF.

This clonotype was counted between two and nine times. V is TRBV20-1 and J is TRBJ2-1, with 11 bases matching TRBD2. The length of the CDR3 is 15 residues. CDR1 is DFQATT and CDR2 is SNEGSKA in the germline V gene (reference sequence). V lost 3 bases to trimming and J lost 7 bases; unmatched junction nucleotides: 8. CDR3 sequence (DNA): TGCAGTGCTAGCCCAACTAGCGGGAGTCAAAATGAGCAGTTCTTC. Encoded protein: CSASPTSGSQNEQFF.

The rearrangement uses TRBV4-1 and TRBJ2-2; D is uncertain. Germline-derived CDR1 and CDR2 are MGHRA and YSYEKL. The CDR3 sequence is 15 residues long. V was trimmed by 3 bases and J by 0 bases, leaving 8 bases between them. The CDR3 DNA follows: TGCGCCAGCAGCCAGTTGCCAGCGAACACCGGGGAGCTGTTTTTT. Residues: CASSQLPANTGELFF.

There are a few counts of this clonotype. The J gene is TRBJ2-5, the V gene TRBV5-5, with 8 nucleotides matching TRBD1. The CDR3 sequence is 13 residues long. Unmatched junction bases numbered 3, after V lost 4 bases and J lost 4 bases. Germline loops: CDR1 SGHKS, CDR2 YYEKEE (reference sequence). This CDR3 is CASSRRGLETQYF. CDR3 DNA sequence: TGTGCCAGCAGCCGCAGGGGGCTAGAGACCCAGTACTTC.

The chain carries TRBV2 and TRBJ1-2; D may be TRBD1 (5 bases). Trimming took off 2 bases at V and 4 bases at J, with 8 bases between the two ends. CDR1 and CDR2 from the germline V gene are SNHLY and FYNNEI. The length of the CDR3 is 13 residues. CDR3 sequence reads: CASSENRSYGYTF. The CDR3 DNA sequence: TGTGCCAGCAGTGAAAACAGGTCCTATGGCTACACCTTC.

In this sample, this clonotype turned up a few times. V is TRBV29-1 and J is TRBJ2-5, with D possibly being TRBD2 (6 bases). The CDR3 is 12 residues long. V lost 7 bases to trimming and J lost 2 bases, with 11 bases between them. The germline CDR1 and CDR2 sequences are SQVTM and ANQGSEA. CDR3 sequence (DNA): TGCAGCGGGGGGGACTTACAAGAGACCCAGTACTTC. Protein: CSGGDLQETQYF. Complete variable domain (other parts from reference TRBV29-1 and TRBJ2-5): SAVISQKPSRDICQRGTSLTIQCQVDSQVTMMFWYRQQPGQSLTLIATANQGSEATYESGFVIDKFPISRPNLTFSTLTVSNMSPEDSSIYLCSGGDLQETQYFGPGTRLLVL.

This clonotype showed up many times. This chain uses TRBV11-1 with TRBJ1-1; maybe TRBD1 (6 bases). Germline V gene sequence: CDR1 SGHAT, CDR2 FQDESV (reference sequence). CDR3 length: 18 residues. Trimming stripped 6 bases from V and 1 base from J, with 24 bases between. The CDR3 DNA is TGTGCCAGCAGGCGGAGAACAGGGATCTTTAGCGGGAACACTGAAGCTTTCTTT. This translates into CASRRRTGIFSGNTEAFF.

The chain links TRBV3-1 to TRBJ1-6; D is unclear. V lost 1 base and J 11 bases, leaving 12 bases between the germline ends. Germline V gene sequence: CDR1 LGHDT, CDR2 YNNKEL (reference sequence). The CDR3 spans 14 residues. CDR3 region: CASSQGGGSTPLHF. The CDR3 bases are TGTGCCAGCAGCCAAGGAGGAGGCAGTACACCCCTCCACTTT.

There are a few counts of this clonotype. The chain is built from TRBV7-2 and TRBJ2-4; a possible D gene is TRBD2 (6 bases). This CDR3 has 15 amino acids. In germline, CDR1 is SGHTA, CDR2 FQGNSA. With 3 bases removed from V and 0 bases from J, the gap between germline ends came to 9 bases. The CDR3 DNA sequence: TGTGCCAGCAGCTTTACGGGAGTAGCCAAAAACATTCAGTACTTC. Protein sequence: CASSFTGVAKNIQYF.

Details on this clonotype: Its ends do not fully match the called genes, so a read error is possible. The rearrangement links TRBV19 to TRBJ2-5; 8 bases are a match to TRBD2. CDR3 length: 13 amino acids. Looked up from germline, CDR1 is LNHDA and CDR2 is SQIVND (reference sequence). The CDR3, as DNA: TGTGCCGTGGGGACCGGAGCGGGGGAGACTCAGTACTTC. Translation: CAVGTGAGETQYF.

This chain uses TRBV9 with TRBJ2-7; 10 nucleotides align to TRBD1. From germline, CDR1 is SGDLS and CDR2 YYNGEE. The CDR3 runs to 14 residues. V shed 3 bases and J 6 bases; nucleotides not matched to a gene: 6. For the CDR3, the DNA is TGTGCCAGCAGCGCTGGACAGGGGGTAGCCGAGCAGTACTTC. The encoded protein is CASSAGQGVAEQYF.

This clonotype was recorded a few times. This chain links TRBV3-1 with TRBJ1-1, with D possibly matching TRBD1 (5 bases). Trimming shortened V by 2 bases and J by 4 bases, and 8 bases separated the two germline ends. The length of the CDR3 is 13 residues. CDR1 and CDR2 from the germline V gene are LGHDT and YNNKEL (reference sequence). The CDR3 reads CASSQRGATEAFF. The CDR3 DNA follows: TGTGCCAGCAGCCAAAGAGGGGCCACTGAAGCTTTCTTT.

The rearrangement uses TRBV13 and TRBJ1-3; the match to TRBD1 covers 7 bases. The CDR3 contains 18 residues. Trimming removed 1 base from V and 2 bases from J; junction bases left unmatched: 11. Germline V lookup: CDR1 PRHDT, CDR2 FYEKMQ (reference sequence). Here the CDR3 reads CASSLEVSRGSAGNTIYF. The CDR3 DNA is TGTGCCAGCAGCTTAGAGGTCAGCAGGGGGAGCGCTGGAAACACCATATATTTT.

This chain uses TRBV30 with TRBJ1-6, with D unresolved. The germline gives CDR1 GTSNPN, CDR2 SVGIG (reference sequence). This CDR3 is 14 amino acids long. V lost 0 bases to trimming and J lost 5 bases, with 8 bases between them. The CDR3 DNA is TGTGCCTGGAGTGTAAGCCCAAATAATTCACCCCTCCACTTT. It encodes CAWSVSPNNSPLHF.

This clonotype was counted at least ten times. The chain couples TRBV7-8 to TRBJ2-7; D ambiguous. Germline loops: CDR1 SGHVS, CDR2 FQNEAQ. With 1 base removed from V and 2 bases from J, the gap between germline ends came to 12 bases. This CDR3 region has 15 residues. CDR3 in amino acids: CASSLVVQATYEQYF. The CDR3 nucleotides are TGTGCCAGCAGCTTAGTGGTGCAGGCGACCTACGAGCAGTACTTC. Looking up the rest from reference TRBV7-8 and TRBJ2-7 gives the full variable domain: GAGVSQSPRYKVAKRGQDVALRCDPISGHVSLFWYQQALGQGPEFLTYFQNEAQLDKSGLPSDRFFAERPEGSVSTLKIQRTQQEDSAVYLCASSLVVQATYEQYFGPGTRLTVT.

The gene calls are TRBV5-5 and TRBJ1-1, with D possibly being TRBD1 (5 bases). The CDR3 is made up of 15 amino acids. CDR1 and CDR2 (germline): SGHKS, YYEKEE (reference sequence). V lost 0 bases, J lost 1 base, and 10 bases lay in between. This CDR3 reads CASSLAGRWNTEAFF. DNA for the CDR3: TGTGCCAGCAGCTTGGCGGGACGGTGGAACACTGAAGCTTTCTTT.

The chain has TRBV7-9 and TRBJ2-5, with TRBD2 matching over 13 bases. Germline V gene sequence: CDR1 SEHNR, CDR2 FQNEAQ (reference sequence). There are 16 residues in the CDR3. Trimming took 3 bases from V and 5 from J; bases not matched to a gene: 6. CDR3 amino acids: CASSFGLAGVGETQYF. The CDR3 DNA is TGTGCCAGCAGCTTTGGACTAGCGGGAGTTGGCGAGACCCAGTACTTC.

CDR3 sequence reads: CASSHQWQGPSDTQYF. CDR3 coding DNA: TGTGCCAGCAGCCATCAATGGCAGGGCCCCTCAGATACGCAGTATTTT. The V call is TRBV11-1, the J call TRBJ2-3; the D gene is possibly TRBD1 (5 bases). This CDR3 contains 16 residues. V was trimmed by 5 bases and J by 4 bases, leaving 19 bases between them. Germline V CDR1 and CDR2: SGHAT, FQDESV (reference sequence).

The chain joins TRBV15 to TRBJ2-7; D is possibly TRBD2 (5 bases). Between the trimmed V and J ends, which lost 5 bases and 0 bases, there was a span of 11 bases. This CDR3 region has 14 residues. Germline V gene sequence: CDR1 LNHNV, CDR2 YYDKDF (reference sequence). The CDR3 spells CATSGEISSYEQYF. CDR3 DNA sequence: TGTGCCACCAGCGGGGAGATAAGCTCCTACGAGCAGTACTTC.

The chain uses TRBV6-2 or TRBV6-3 and TRBJ1-2; 9 nucleotides align to TRBD1. The V gene end was trimmed by 3 bases and the J gene end by 5 bases; junction bases not matched to a gene: 10. Germline assignment: CDR1 MNHEY and CDR2 SVGEGT. The CDR3 is 16 residues long. Written as DNA, the CDR3 is TGTGCCAGCAGTTATTCCTACAGGGGGCGAGGGTATGGCTACACCTTC. Its translation is CASSYSYRGRGYGYTF.

V usage is TRBV7-2 and J usage is TRBJ2-5; D is possibly TRBD1 (6 bases). CDR1 SGHTA and CDR2 FQGNSA come from the germline V gene. V lost 1 base to trimming and J lost 2 bases, with 29 bases between them. The CDR3 spans 21 residues. CDR3 region: CASSLGLGHGLATLGQETQYF. In DNA, the CDR3 is TGTGCCAGCAGCTTAGGCCTGGGACACGGGTTAGCCACCTTGGGGCAAGAGACCCAGTACTTC. The full variable domain, with the rest looked up from reference TRBV7-2 and TRBJ2-5, is GAGVSQSPSNKVTEKGKDVELRCDPISGHTALYWYRQSLGQGLEFLIYFQGNSAPDKSGLPSDRFSAERTGGSVSTLTIQRTQQEDSAVYLCASSLGLGHGLATLGQETQYFGPGTRLLVL.

The chain combines TRBV7-9 with TRBJ2-3, with a weak D call TRBD1 (6 bases). V was trimmed by 5 bases and J by 4 bases, leaving 13 bases between them. The germline gives CDR1 SEHNR, CDR2 FQNEAQ (reference sequence). The CDR3 loop spans 14 amino acids. CDR3 sequence (DNA): TGTGCCAGCAGCCCAAGGACAGTAGCAGATACGCAGTATTTT. As protein: CASSPRTVADTQYF.

A word on this clonotype: A read error is possible here, since a much larger clone lies one base away. This chain uses TRBV19 with TRBJ1-4; possible D gene TRBD1, 5 bases. The germline CDR1 and CDR2 sequences are LNHDA and SQIVND (reference sequence). The V gene lost 8 bases and the J gene lost 12 bases, with 25 bases spanning the gap. The CDR3 has 15 residues. This CDR3 reads CASPPGRERGVELFF. The DNA for the CDR3 is TGTGCCAGTCCTCCGGGCCGGGAAAGAGGGGTGGAACTGTTTTTT.

The chain uses TRBV9 and TRBJ1-2, with D unresolved. From germline, CDR1 is SGDLS and CDR2 YYNGEE. The CDR3 loop spans 14 amino acids. The V and J ends lost 3 bases and 4 bases respectively, with 13 bases between them. As DNA, the CDR3 is TGTGCCAGCAGCGGAACCCCGCTCCGCTATGGCTACACCTTC. Translated: CASSGTPLRYGYTF. Complete variable domain (other parts from reference TRBV9 and TRBJ1-2): DSGVTQTPKHLITATGQRVTLRCSPRSGDLSVYWYQQSLDQGLQFLIQYYNGEERAKGNILERFSAQQFPDLHSELNLSSLELGDSALYFCASSGTPLRYGYTFGSGTRLTVV.

V is TRBV29-1 and J is TRBJ1-5; D remains unclear. Germline V gene sequence: CDR1 SQVTM, CDR2 ANQGSEA. The V end was cut by 6 bases, the J end by 9 bases, with 9 bases between. CDR3 length: 10 residues. DNA of the CDR3: TGCAGCGTAGGTCCCACGCCCCAGCATTTT. As protein: CSVGPTPQHF.

This clonotype was counted at least ten times. The chain links TRBV12-5 to TRBJ1-1; D is unclear. With 2 bases removed from V and 5 bases from J, the gap between germline ends came to 9 bases. The CDR3 runs 13 residues. Germline V gives CDR1 LGHNT, CDR2 FRNRAP. This CDR3 is CASGLLMTTEAFF. The CDR3, as DNA: TGTGCTAGTGGTTTGCTAATGACTACTGAAGCTTTCTTT.

This clonotype was found once. The rearrangement uses TRBV20-1 and TRBJ2-1, with D possibly TRBD2 on 6 matching bases. V was shortened by 3 bases and J by 0 bases, with 12 bases between the two germline ends. Germline CDR1 is DFQATT and CDR2 is SNEGSKA (reference sequence). The CDR3 runs 15 residues. CDR3: CSASGSPSSYNEQFF. The CDR3 nucleotides are TGCAGTGCTAGCGGGAGCCCAAGCTCCTACAATGAGCAGTTCTTC.

The chain is built from TRBV20-1 and TRBJ2-1; 7 bases line up with TRBD2. Germline V gene data show CDR1 as DFQATT and CDR2 as SNEGSKA (reference sequence). Trimming took 1 base from V and 7 from J; bases not matched to a gene: 7. The CDR3 runs to 14 residues. CDR3 sequence: CSARGGLGENEQFF. Here the CDR3 DNA reads TGCAGTGCTAGAGGAGGACTAGGTGAGAATGAGCAGTTCTTC.

This clonotype was seen ten or more times. The CDR3 DNA reads TGTGCCAGCAGTCGGACTAGCCCTTATGAGCAGTTCTTC. Protein product: CASSRTSPYEQFF. The V call is TRBV12-3 or TRBV12-4, the J call TRBJ2-1; TRBD2 aligns across 8 bases. J lost 8 bases, V lost 5 bases, and 5 bases had no gene match. CDR3 length equals 13 residues.

The rearrangement joins TRBV12-3 or TRBV12-4 to TRBJ1-1; 8 positions match TRBD1. The V and J ends lost 5 bases and 5 bases, in that order; junction bases with no gene match: 16. The CDR3 sequence is 17 residues long. CDR3 sequence (DNA): TGTGCCAGCAGTCCCCCACCGGGACAGGTAGGGGTTACTGAAGCTTTCTTT. This codes for CASSPPPGQVGVTEAFF.

This clonotype was seen a few times. The chain is built from TRBV27 and TRBJ2-7; TRBD1 is a possible D gene (6 bases). The CDR3 loop spans 15 amino acids. CDR1 and CDR2 (germline): MNHEY, SMNVEV (reference sequence). V lost 5 bases to trimming and J lost 4 bases, with 18 bases between them. CDR3 nucleotides: TGTGCCAGCAGTCCCCTCGGGACAAAAAGATACGAGCAGTACTTC. This codes for CASSPLGTKRYEQYF.